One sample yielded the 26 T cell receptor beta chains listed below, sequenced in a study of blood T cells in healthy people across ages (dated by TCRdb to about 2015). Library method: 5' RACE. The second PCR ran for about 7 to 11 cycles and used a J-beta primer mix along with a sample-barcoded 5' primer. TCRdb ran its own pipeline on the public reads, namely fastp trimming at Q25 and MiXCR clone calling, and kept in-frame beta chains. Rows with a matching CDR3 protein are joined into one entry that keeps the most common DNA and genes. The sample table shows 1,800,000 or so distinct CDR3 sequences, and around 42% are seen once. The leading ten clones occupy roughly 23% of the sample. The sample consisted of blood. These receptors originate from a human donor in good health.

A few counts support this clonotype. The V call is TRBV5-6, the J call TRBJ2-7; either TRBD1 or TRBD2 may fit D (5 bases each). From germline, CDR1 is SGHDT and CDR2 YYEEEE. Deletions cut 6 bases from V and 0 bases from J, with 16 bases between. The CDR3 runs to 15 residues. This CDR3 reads CASNPGWGSSYEQYF. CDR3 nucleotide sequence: TGTGCCAGCAACCCAGGCTGGGGGAGCTCCTACGAGCAGTACTTC. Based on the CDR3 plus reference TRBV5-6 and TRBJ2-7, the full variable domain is DAGVTQSPTHLIKTRGQQVTLRCSPKSGHDTVSWYQQALGQGPQFIFQYYEEEERQRGNFPDRFSGHQFPNYSSELNVNALLLGDSALYLCASNPGWGSSYEQYFGPGTRLTVT.

This chain's CDR3 is CSANLLASSYNEQFF. The CDR3 DNA sequence: TGCAGTGCAAACTTACTAGCTAGCTCCTACAATGAGCAGTTCTTC. J is TRBJ2-1 and V is TRBV20-1, with D possibly matching TRBD2 (6 bases). Germline assignment: CDR1 DFQATT and CDR2 SNEGSKA (reference sequence). The CDR3 has 15 amino acids. V gave up 6 bases and J gave up 0 bases, with 15 bases separating them.

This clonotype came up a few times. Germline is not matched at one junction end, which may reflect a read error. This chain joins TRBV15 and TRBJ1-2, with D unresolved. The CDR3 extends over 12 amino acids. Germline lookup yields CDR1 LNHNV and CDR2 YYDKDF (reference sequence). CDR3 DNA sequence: TGTGCCACCAGCTTAAAGAACTATAGCTACACCTTC. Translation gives CATSLKNYSYTF.

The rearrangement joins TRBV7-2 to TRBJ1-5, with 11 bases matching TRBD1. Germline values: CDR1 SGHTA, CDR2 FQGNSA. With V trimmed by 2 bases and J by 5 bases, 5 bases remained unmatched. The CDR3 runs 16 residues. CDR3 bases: TGTGCCAGCAGCTTAATCTGGGACAGGGGGGATCAGCCCCAGCATTTT. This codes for CASSLIWDRGDQPQHF.

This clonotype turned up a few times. CDR3 sequence reads: CASSYSRDSTDTQYF. CDR3 nucleotides: TGTGCCAGCAGTTACTCACGGGACAGCACAGATACGCAGTATTTT. This rearrangement joins TRBV6-2 or TRBV6-3 to TRBJ2-3, with D perhaps TRBD1 or TRBD2 (5 bases each). Germline CDR1 is MNHEY and CDR2 is SVGEGT. The CDR3 extends over 15 amino acids. V was clipped by 0 bases and J by 0 bases, with 7 bases between them.

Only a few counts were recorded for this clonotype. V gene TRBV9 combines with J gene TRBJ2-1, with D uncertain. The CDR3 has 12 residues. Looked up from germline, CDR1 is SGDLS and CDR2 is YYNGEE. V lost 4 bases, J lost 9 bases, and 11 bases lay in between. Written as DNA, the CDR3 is TGTGCCAGCAGCTTGACACCGCTTGAGCAGTTCTTC. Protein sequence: CASSLTPLEQFF.

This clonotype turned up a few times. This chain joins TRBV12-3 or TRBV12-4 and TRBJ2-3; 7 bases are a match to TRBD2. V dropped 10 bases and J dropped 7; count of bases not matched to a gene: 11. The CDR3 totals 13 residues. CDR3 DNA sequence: TGTGCCACAACCGACGGGGGGTTGAATACGCAGTATTTT. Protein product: CATTDGGLNTQYF.

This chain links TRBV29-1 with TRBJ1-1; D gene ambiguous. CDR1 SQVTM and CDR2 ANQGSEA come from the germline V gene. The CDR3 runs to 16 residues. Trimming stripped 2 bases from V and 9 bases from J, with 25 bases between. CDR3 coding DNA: TGCAGCGTTGAAAACGGATCAGACTTGGGGAGGACTAAAGCTTTCTTT. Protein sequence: CSVENGSDLGRTKAFF.

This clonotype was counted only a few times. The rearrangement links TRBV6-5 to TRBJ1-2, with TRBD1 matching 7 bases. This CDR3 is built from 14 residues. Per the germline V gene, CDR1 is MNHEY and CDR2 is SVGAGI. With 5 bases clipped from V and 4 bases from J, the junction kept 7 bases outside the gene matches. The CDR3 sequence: CASSVDRAPYGYTF. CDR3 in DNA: TGTGCCAGCAGTGTCGACAGGGCCCCCTATGGCTACACCTTC.

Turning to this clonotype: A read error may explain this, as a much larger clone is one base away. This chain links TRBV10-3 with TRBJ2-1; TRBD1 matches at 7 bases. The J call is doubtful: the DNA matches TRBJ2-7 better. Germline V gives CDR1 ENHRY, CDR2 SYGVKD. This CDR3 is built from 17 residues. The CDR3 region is CAIAKTGQVAVYNEQYF. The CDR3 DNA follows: TGTGCCATCGCCAAAACAGGACAGGTAGCAGTTTACAATGAGCAGTACTTC.

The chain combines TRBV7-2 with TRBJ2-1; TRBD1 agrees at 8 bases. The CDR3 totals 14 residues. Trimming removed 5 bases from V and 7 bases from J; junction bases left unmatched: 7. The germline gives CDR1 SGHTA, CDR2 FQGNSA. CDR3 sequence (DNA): TGTGCCAGCAGCCACCGGACAGGGTGGAATGAGCAGTTCTTC. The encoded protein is CASSHRTGWNEQFF.

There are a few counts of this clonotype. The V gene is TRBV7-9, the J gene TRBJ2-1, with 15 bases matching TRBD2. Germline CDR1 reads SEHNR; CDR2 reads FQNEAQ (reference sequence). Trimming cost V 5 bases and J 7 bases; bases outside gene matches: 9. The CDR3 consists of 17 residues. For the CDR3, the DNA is TGTGCCAGCAGCCCCAGACGTGGACTAGCGGGGGGGAATGAGCAGTTCTTC. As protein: CASSPRRGLAGGNEQFF. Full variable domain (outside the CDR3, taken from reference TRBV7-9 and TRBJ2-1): DTGVSQNPRHKITKRGQNVTFRCDPISEHNRLYWYRQTLGQGPEFLTYFQNEAQLEKSRLLSDRFSAERPKGSFSTLEIQRTEQGDSAMYLCASSPRRGLAGGNEQFFGPGTRLTVL.

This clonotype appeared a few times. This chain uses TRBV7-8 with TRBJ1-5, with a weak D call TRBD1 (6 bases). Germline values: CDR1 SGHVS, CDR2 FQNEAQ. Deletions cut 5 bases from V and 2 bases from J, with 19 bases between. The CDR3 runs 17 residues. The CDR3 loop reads CASSLRGGGRGNQPQHF. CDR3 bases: TGTGCCAGCAGCCTAAGGGGTGGGGGGCGCGGCAATCAGCCCCAGCATTTT.

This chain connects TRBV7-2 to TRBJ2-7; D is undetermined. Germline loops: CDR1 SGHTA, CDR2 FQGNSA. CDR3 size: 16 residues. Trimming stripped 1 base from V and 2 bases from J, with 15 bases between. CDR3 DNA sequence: TGTGCCAGCAGCTTAGAAGGTAGCTCGATACCCTACGAGCAGTACTTC. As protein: CASSLEGSSIPYEQYF.

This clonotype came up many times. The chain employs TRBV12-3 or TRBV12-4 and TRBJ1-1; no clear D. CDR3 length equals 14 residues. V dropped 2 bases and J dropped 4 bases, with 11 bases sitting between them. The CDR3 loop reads CASSLNSQGTEAFF. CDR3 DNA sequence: TGTGCCAGCAGTTTAAATAGTCAAGGCACTGAAGCTTTCTTT.

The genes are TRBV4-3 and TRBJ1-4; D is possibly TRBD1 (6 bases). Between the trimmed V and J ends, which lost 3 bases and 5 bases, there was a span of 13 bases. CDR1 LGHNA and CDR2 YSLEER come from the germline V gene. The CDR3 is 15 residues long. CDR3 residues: CASSHSGGGNEKLFF. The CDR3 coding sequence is TGCGCCAGCAGCCACTCAGGAGGGGGGAATGAAAAACTGTTTTTT.

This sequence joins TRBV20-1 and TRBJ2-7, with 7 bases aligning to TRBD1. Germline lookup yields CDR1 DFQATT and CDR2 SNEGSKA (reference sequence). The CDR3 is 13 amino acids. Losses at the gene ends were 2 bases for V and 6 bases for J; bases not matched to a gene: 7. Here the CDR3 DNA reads TGCAGTGCTAGACCCAGGGGGAGTCCCGAGCAGTACTTC. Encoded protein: CSARPRGSPEQYF.

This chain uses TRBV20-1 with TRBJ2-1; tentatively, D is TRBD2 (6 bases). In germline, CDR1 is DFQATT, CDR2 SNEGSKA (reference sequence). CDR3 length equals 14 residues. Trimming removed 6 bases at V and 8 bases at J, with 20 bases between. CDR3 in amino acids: CSARPGLGPDEQFF. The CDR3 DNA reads TGCAGTGCCCGGCCGGGACTGGGTCCGGATGAGCAGTTCTTC.

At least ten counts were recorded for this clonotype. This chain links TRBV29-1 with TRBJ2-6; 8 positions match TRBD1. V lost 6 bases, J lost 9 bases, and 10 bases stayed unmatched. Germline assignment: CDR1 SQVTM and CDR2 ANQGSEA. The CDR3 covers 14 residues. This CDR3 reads CSVSHGQGGNVLTF. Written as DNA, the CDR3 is TGCAGCGTCTCCCATGGACAGGGAGGCAACGTCCTGACTTTC.

The CDR3 protein is CATSDSGPQSPDTQYF. CDR3 bases: TGTGCCACCAGTGATTCCGGACCTCAAAGTCCAGATACGCAGTATTTT. This rearrangement joins TRBV24-1 to TRBJ2-3; D is ambiguous. The V end lost 2 bases, the J end lost 4 bases, and 15 bases lay between the germline ends. Germline CDR1 reads KGHDR; CDR2 reads SFDVKD. The CDR3 totals 16 residues.

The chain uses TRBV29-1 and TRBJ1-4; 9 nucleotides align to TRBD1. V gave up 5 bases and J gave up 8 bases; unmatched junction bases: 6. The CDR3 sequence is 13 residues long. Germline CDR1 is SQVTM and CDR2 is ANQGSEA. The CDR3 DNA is TGCAGCGTTCTCGACAGGGGGGTCGAAAAACTGTTTTTT. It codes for CSVLDRGVEKLFF.

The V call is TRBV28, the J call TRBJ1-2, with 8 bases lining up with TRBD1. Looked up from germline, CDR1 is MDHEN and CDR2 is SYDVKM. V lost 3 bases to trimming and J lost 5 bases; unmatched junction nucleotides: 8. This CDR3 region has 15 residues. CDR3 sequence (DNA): TGTGCCAGCAGTTTGGATCAGGGGGCGAATTATGGCTACACCTTC. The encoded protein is CASSLDQGANYGYTF.

The CDR3 reads CASSEPGTGGVHGYTF. DNA for the CDR3: TGTGCCAGCAGTGAGCCCGGGACAGGGGGCGTCCATGGCTACACCTTC. The V and J genes are TRBV28 and TRBJ1-2, with TRBD1 matching 12 bases. The germline V gene encodes CDR1 MDHEN and CDR2 SYDVKM. This CDR3 is built from 16 residues. The V segment lost 5 bases and the J segment 6 bases; nucleotides outside the gene matches: 10.

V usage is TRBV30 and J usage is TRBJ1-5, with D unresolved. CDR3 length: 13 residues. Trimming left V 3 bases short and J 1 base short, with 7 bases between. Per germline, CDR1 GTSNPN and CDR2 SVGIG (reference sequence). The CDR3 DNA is TGTGCCTGGAGGGGAAACAGCAATCAGCCCCAGCATTTT. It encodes CAWRGNSNQPQHF.

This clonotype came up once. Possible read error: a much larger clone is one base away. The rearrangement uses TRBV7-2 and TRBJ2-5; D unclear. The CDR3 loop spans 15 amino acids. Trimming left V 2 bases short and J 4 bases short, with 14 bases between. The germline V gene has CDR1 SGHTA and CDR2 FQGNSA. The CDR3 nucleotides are TGTGCCAGCAGCTTAACCACGACTCGCCGAGAGACCCAGTACTTC. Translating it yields CASSLTTTRRETQYF.

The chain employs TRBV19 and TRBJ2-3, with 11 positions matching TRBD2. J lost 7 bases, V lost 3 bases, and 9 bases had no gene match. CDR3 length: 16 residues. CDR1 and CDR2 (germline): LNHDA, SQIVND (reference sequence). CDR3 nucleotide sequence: TGTGCCAGTAGTATTCGCCCTACTAGCGGGAGCAATACGCAGTATTTT. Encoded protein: CASSIRPTSGSNTQYF. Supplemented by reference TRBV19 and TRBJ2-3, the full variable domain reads DGGITQSPKYLFRKEGQNVTLSCEQNLNHDAMYWYRQDPGQGLRLIYYSQIVNDFQKGDIAEGYSVSREKKESFPLTVTSAQKNPTAFYLCASSIRPTSGSNTQYFGPGTRLTVL.